This T cell receptor beta chain was observed in a study of cytomegalovirus exposure and HLA in healthy donors. Study observations and caveats: Across HLA loci, a later analysis found differing TCR association rates, with DRB1 most and HLA-C fewest. Later analysis suggested most CMV-associated TCR beta chains were HLA-restricted. TCR sequences were mostly rare, though some public TCRs occurred in many donors.

Concerning this clone: Its antigen is currently unknown.

The CDR3 consists of 13 residues. With 7 bases clipped from V and 5 bases from J, the junction kept 6 bases outside the gene matches. The germline gives CDR1 MDHEN, CDR2 SYDVKM. The primer mix had 60 Vbeta and 13 Jbeta primers. Sequenced by immunoSEQ multiplex PCR; TCRdb stores in-frame clones only, minus some. The table includes roughly 160,000 clones, roughly 85% detected once. The rearrangement uses TRBV28 and TRBJ2-5; 8 bases align to TRBD2. The sequenced material came from PBMCs. This clonotype was sampled from a young man in good health and CMV-seronegative. This chain's CDR3 is CASTPTGGETQYF. CDR3 coding DNA: TGTGCCAGCACCCCTACGGGAGGGGAGACCCAGTACTTC. The full variable domain, its missing parts supplied by reference TRBV28 and TRBJ2-5, is DVKVTQSSRYLVKRTGEKVFLECVQDMDHENMFWYRQDPGLGLRLIYFSYDVKMKEKGDIPEGYSVSREKKERFSLILESASTNQTSMYLCASTPTGGETQYFGPGTRLLVL.